A selection of T cell receptor beta chains follows, all from one sample in a study of cytomegalovirus exposure and HLA in healthy donors. Generated by immunoSEQ multiplex PCR, the TCRdb table keeps only in-frame clones and is missing some. The profile shows 60,000 or so clones, roughly 77% of them singletons. The sample taken for sequencing was PBMCs. Source of these receptors: a woman aged 40 to 49 in good health and CMV-seropositive. The CDR3 runs from the conserved cysteine through the conserved F or W. A D gene is named only where the DNA matches it firmly. Part of the rows lack a size; the others show once, few, many or a class for expanded clones.

D	size	V	J	DNA	CDR3
TRBD1	.	TRBV4-1	TRBJ1-2	TGCGCCAGCAATTCAGGGGGATCTAACTATGGCTACACCTTC	CASNSGGSNYGYTF
.	.	TRBV27	TRBJ1-1	TGTGCCAGCAGTCGGGTAGGCACTGAAGCTTTCTTT	CASSRVGTEAFF
.	.	TRBV2	TRBJ1-2	TGTGCCAGCGACGGGGGGAAGGGCTACACCTTC	CASDGGKGYTF
TRBD1	.	TRBV7-8	TRBJ2-7	TGTGCCAGCAGCATTATGACAGGGTCCTACGAGCAGTACTTC	CASSIMTGSYEQYF
.	.	TRBV6-6	TRBJ1-2	TGTGCCAGCAGTTACCCAAACAGGGATGGTTATGGCTACACCTTC	CASSYPNRDGYGYTF
TRBD1	.	TRBV5-1	TRBJ2-3	TGCGCCAGCAGCCGGGGGACAGGGGCGACAGATACGCAGTATTTT	CASSRGTGATDTQYF
.	.	TRBV6-6	TRBJ1-2	TGTGCCAGCAGTTCTGGGGGGTATGGCTACACCTTC	CASSSGGYGYTF
.	.	TRBV27	TRBJ2-3	TGTGCCAGCCCCCTAGGCCAGGGGACAGATACGCAGTATTTT	CASPLGQGTDTQYF
TRBD1	.	TRBV7-2	TRBJ2-7	TGTGCCAGCAGCTACCCAAGGACAGGGAACTACGAGCAGTACTTC	CASSYPRTGNYEQYF
.	.	TRBV5-1	TRBJ2-7	TGCGCCAGCAGCTACAGGGTAGACTACGAGCAGTACTTC	CASSYRVDYEQYF
.	.	TRBV5-1	TRBJ2-2	TGCGCCAGCAGCTTGGGTCACCGAGACACCGGGGAGCTGTTTTTT	CASSLGHRDTGELFF
.	.	TRBV25-1	TRBJ1-1	TGTGCCAGCAGTGCGACAGGGAACACTGAAGCTTTCTTT	CASSATGNTEAFF
.	.	TRBV6-1	TRBJ1-5	TGTGCCAGCAGTGAAGACTGGGCAGGCCAGCCCCAGCATTTT	CASSEDWAGQPQHF
.	.	TRBV19	TRBJ1-6	TGTGCCAGTAGTACGGTGTCGGGAATGTCACCCCTCCACTTT	CASSTVSGMSPLHF
TRBD2	once	TRBV5-1	TRBJ2-2	TGCGCCAGCAGCTTGTTTGGCGGGGGGGCGAACACCGGGGAGCTGTTTTTT	CASSLFGGGANTGELFF
.	.	TRBV30	TRBJ1-6	TGTGCCTGGGGGAGGGGGTTTGAGTCACCCCTCCACTTT	CAWGRGFESPLHF
.	.	TRBV19	TRBJ2-3	TGTGCCAGTAGTACCAACTATCCCCCGGACGCAGGGCGTACGCAGTATTTT	CASSTNYPPDAGRTQYF
.	.	TRBV4-1	TRBJ2-3	TGCGCCAGCAGCCCCTCCGGGGGGCGAGATACGCAGTATTTT	CASSPSGGRDTQYF
TRBD2	.	TRBV5-4	TRBJ2-1	TGTGCCAGCAGCTCTGGGGGGGGGTTTGACAATGAGCAGTTCTTC	CASSSGGGFDNEQFF
.	.	TRBV5-1	TRBJ2-3	TGCGCCAGCAGCTCCTCAGGGTACGACACAGATACGCAGTATTTT	CASSSSGYDTDTQYF
.	few	TRBV19	TRBJ2-1	TGTGCCAGTAGTATAGTGGGCGGGGAGCAGTTCTTC	CASSIVGGEQFF
.	.	TRBV5-6	TRBJ1-2	TGTGCCAGCAGCTTCGGGGGGGTTCAGTGGACAAGTGGCTACACCTTC	CASSFGGVQWTSGYTF
.	.	TRBV5-1	TRBJ1-5	TGCGCCAGCAGCTTGGCCTGGCCGGGTCAGCCCCAGCATTTT	CASSLAWPGQPQHF
.	.	TRBV5-5	TRBJ2-3	TGTGCCAGCAGCATGGGACTGAACACAGATACGCAGTATTTT	CASSMGLNTDTQYF
TRBD2	once	TRBV7-9	TRBJ2-1	TGTGCCAGCAGCCATAGAGGGGGACTAGCGGGGGGGGATGAGAATGAGCAGTTCTTC	CASSHRGGLAGGDENEQFF
TRBD1	.	TRBV19	TRBJ1-1	TGTGCCAGTAGTATCAACAGGGGGCCGACTGAAGCTTTCTTT	CASSINRGPTEAFF
TRBD1	.	TRBV2	TRBJ2-7	TGTGCCAGCAGGGACTTCCCGTGGGGACAGGGCTCCTACGAGCAGTACTTC	CASRDFPWGQGSYEQYF
.	.	TRBV6-1	TRBJ1-2	TGTGCCAGCAGTGAAGGCGACAGTCTCAGCTACACCTTC	CASSEGDSLSYTF
TRBD2	few	TRBV18	TRBJ2-3	TGTGCCAGCTCACCGAGACTACCCGGGGAGGGTCTTGGCACAGATACGCAGTATTTT	CASSPRLPGEGLGTDTQYF
TRBD1	.	TRBV5-1	TRBJ1-2	TGCGCCAGCAAGGTGGGACAGGGGACTAACTATGGCTACACCTTC	CASKVGQGTNYGYTF
TRBD1	few	TRBV5-4	TRBJ1-2	TGTGCCAGCAGTCGGGACAGCTATTATGGCTACACCTTC	CASSRDSYYGYTF
.	.	TRBV7-3	TRBJ1-1	TGTGCCAGCAGCTCGACAGCTTCCACTGAAGCTTTCTTT	CASSSTASTEAFF
.	.	TRBV6-6	TRBJ1-6	TGTGCCAGCAGTTATCCGACTGTTGACTCACCCCTCCACTTT	CASSYPTVDSPLHF
TRBD1	.	TRBV6-5	TRBJ2-7	TGTGCCAGCAGTTACTCGACAGGGAGAACCTACGAGCAGTACTTC	CASSYSTGRTYEQYF
TRBD1	.	TRBV6-5	TRBJ2-3	TGTGCCAGCAGTTACTCCGGGACAGGCACAGATACGCAGTATTTT	CASSYSGTGTDTQYF
.	.	TRBV29-1	TRBJ1-3	TGCAGCGCCAGGGTTACTGGAAACACCATATATTTT	CSARVTGNTIYF
.	.	TRBV5-1	TRBJ2-1	TGCGCCAGCTCAAAAGGGGGGGTGGCCGGGGAGCAGTTCTTC	CASSKGGVAGEQFF
.	.	TRBV7-9	TRBJ1-1	TGTTCCAGCAGCCCCAAGGGGGTCTCTGAAGCTTTCTTT	CSSSPKGVSEAFF
.	once	TRBV7-8	TRBJ2-1	TGTGCCAGCAGCTTACGCAGGAGTGGGAGTGAGCAGTTCTTC	CASSLRRSGSEQFF
.	.	TRBV5-5	TRBJ1-1	TGTGCCAGCAGCCCCACAGGGAACACTGAAGCTTTCTTT	CASSPTGNTEAFF
.	.	TRBV27	TRBJ2-1	TGTGCCAGCAGTCTAGGACAGAAACCCTACAATGAGCAGTTCTTC	CASSLGQKPYNEQFF
TRBD1	few	TRBV15	TRBJ1-4	TGTGCCACCAGCAGAGAGGGGACAGGGGGAACTAATGAAAAACTGTTTTTT	CATSREGTGGTNEKLFF
TRBD2	.	TRBV6-5	TRBJ2-7	TGTGCCAGCAGTCCCTGGGGGGGGGTAGGCGAGCAGTACTTC	CASSPWGGVGEQYF
.	few	TRBV20-1	TRBJ2-5	TGCAGTGCCCTCGGTCGCGAGACCCAGTACTTC	CSALGRETQYF
.	.	TRBV11-2	TRBJ1-2	TGTGCCAGCAGCTCCCAGGGATCCTATGGCTACACCTTC	CASSSQGSYGYTF
TRBD1	.	TRBV6-1	TRBJ1-2	TGTGCCAGCGAGGTACAGGGGTTATACTATGGCTACACCTTC	CASEVQGLYYGYTF
.	.	TRBV11-2	TRBJ1-4	TGTGCCAGCAGCTTACAAACAGGAATTAATGAAAAACTGTTTTTT	CASSLQTGINEKLFF
.	.	TRBV5-1	TRBJ1-2	TGCGCCAGCAGCTTGGAAGGGGCGAAAAACTATGGCTACACCTTC	CASSLEGAKNYGYTF
.	.	TRBV6-5	TRBJ2-7	TGTGCCAGCAGTTACTCGACTCCCGCGAAGACCTACGAGCAGTACTTC	CASSYSTPAKTYEQYF
TRBD1	.	TRBV7-9	TRBJ1-2	TGTTCCAGCAGCCCAGTGGCCGGACAGGGCGTCTATGGCTACACCTTC	CSSSPVAGQGVYGYTF
.	.	TRBV4-3	TRBJ1-2	TGCGCCAGCAGCCCTGGGGGGGCAGGGTCTTATGGCTACACCTTC	CASSPGGAGSYGYTF
.	.	TRBV15	TRBJ2-7	TGTGCCACCAGCAGACGACTGGGGGACACTTGGTACTTC	CATSRRLGDTWYF
TRBD2	.	TRBV5-1	TRBJ2-3	TGCGCCAGCAGCTTAACTAGCGGGGTCCTCACAGATACGCAGTATTTT	CASSLTSGVLTDTQYF
TRBD1	.	TRBV2	TRBJ2-2	TGTGCCAGCAGTGTCACAGGGGGGAACACCGGGGAGCTGTTTTTT	CASSVTGGNTGELFF
TRBD1	.	TRBV5-1	TRBJ1-2	TGCGCCAGCAGCTCTTTTGAAGGACAGGGTGCGGGCTACACCTTC	CASSSFEGQGAGYTF
.	.	TRBV27	TRBJ1-5	TGTGCCAGCAGTCCCCTCGGGGTGATGAATCAGCCCCAGCATTTT	CASSPLGVMNQPQHF
TRBD2	.	TRBV10-1	TRBJ2-1	TGCGCCAGCAGTGAGCGGTCGGGGGGAGGAAATGAGCAGTTCTTC	CASSERSGGGNEQFF
.	.	TRBV10-2	TRBJ2-7	TGCGCCAGCAGTGAGGGAGGGAGAATAGAAAACGAGCAGTACTTC	CASSEGGRIENEQYF